This paragraph covers one TCR beta chain sequence. The antigen is not known. Unsorted whole blood supplied the RNA, and germline DNA was extracted too. Trimming removed 0 bases from V and 3 bases from J, with 5 bases in between. CDR3 length: 14 residues. Looked up from germline, CDR1 is KGHDR and CDR2 is SFDVKD. TCR beta cDNA was made from 500 ng total RNA with a constant-region primer. Three nested multiplex PCR rounds of slightly modified ARM-PCR generated TCR beta libraries. The two initial PCR rounds, about 9 cycles each, used TRBV1-TRBV30 forward and C-beta reverse primers. TCRdb ran MiXCR on the multiplex PCR reads and lists one entry per CDR3 protein. The sample contains 300,000 to 350,000 distinct CDR3 sequences, approximately 64% of which appear only once. This sample was included in a study of tumor-infiltrating lymphocytes in primary liver carcinoma. Study-level information: Spanning 30 to 69 years of age, the patients were men and women. Study results and limitations: Significantly greater top-250-clone fractions characterized tumors relative to blood (p = 0.039).

This clonotype was obtained from a man between 35 and 55 years old with primary liver carcinoma and hepatitis B virus infection. Sample: peripheral blood. V gene TRBV24-1 combines with J gene TRBJ1-5, with D unclear. The CDR3 nucleotides are TGTGCCACCAGTGATTTGAGCCACAATCAGCCCCAGCATTTT. This gives the protein CATSDLSHNQPQHF.